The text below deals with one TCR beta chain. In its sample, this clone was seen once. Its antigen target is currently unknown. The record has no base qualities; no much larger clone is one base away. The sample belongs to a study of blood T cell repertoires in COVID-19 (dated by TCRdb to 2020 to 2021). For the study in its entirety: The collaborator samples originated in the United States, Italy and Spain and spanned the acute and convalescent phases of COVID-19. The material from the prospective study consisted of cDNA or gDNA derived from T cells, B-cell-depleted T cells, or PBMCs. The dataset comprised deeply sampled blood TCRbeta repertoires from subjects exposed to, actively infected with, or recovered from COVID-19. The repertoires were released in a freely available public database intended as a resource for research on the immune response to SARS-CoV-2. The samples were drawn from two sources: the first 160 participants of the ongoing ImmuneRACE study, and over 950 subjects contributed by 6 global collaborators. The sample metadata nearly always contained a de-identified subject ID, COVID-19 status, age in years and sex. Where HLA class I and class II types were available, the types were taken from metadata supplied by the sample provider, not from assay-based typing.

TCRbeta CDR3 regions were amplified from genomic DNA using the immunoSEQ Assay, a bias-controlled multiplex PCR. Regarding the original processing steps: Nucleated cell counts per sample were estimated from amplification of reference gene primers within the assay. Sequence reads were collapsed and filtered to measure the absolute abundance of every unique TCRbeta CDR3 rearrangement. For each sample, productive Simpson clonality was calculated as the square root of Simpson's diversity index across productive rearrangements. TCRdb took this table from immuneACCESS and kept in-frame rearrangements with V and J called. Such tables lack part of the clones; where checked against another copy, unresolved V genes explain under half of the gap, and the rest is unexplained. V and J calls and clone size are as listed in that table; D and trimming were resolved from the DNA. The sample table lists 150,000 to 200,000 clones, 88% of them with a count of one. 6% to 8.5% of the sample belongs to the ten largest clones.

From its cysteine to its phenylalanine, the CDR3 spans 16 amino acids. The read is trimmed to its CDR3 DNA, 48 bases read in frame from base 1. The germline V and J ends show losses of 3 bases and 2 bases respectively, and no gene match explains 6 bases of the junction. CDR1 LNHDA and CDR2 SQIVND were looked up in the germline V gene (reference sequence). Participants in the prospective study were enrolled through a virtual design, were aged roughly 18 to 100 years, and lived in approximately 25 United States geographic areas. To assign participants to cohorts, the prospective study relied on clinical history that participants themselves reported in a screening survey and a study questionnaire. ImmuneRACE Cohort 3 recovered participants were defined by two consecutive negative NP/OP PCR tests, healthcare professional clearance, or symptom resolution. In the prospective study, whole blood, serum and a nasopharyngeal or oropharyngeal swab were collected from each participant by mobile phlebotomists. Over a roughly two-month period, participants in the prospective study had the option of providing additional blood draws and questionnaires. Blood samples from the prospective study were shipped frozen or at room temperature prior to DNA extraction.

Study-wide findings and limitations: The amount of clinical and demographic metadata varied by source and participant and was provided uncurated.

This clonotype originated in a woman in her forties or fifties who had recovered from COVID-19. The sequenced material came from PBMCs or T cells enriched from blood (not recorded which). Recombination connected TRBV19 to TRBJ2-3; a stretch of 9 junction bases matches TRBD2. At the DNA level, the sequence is TGTGCCAGTAGTATCGGGCTAGCGGGGACCACAGATACGCAGTATTTT. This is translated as CASSIGLAGTTDTQYF.